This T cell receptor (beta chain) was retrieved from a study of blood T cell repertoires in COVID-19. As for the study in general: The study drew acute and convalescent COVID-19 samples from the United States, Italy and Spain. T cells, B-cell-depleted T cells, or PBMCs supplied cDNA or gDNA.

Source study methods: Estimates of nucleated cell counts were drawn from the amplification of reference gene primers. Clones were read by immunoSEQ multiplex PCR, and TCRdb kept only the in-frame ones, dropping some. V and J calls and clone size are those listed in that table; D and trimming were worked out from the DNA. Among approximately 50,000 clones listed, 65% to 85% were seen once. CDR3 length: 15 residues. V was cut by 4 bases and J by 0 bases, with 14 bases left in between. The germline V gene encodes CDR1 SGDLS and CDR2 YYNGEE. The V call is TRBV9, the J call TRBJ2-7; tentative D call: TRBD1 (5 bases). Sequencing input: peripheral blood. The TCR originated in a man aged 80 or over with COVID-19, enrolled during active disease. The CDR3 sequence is CASSPHITGSYEQYF. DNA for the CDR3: TGTGCCAGCAGCCCACACATCACAGGCTCCTACGAGCAGTACTTC.